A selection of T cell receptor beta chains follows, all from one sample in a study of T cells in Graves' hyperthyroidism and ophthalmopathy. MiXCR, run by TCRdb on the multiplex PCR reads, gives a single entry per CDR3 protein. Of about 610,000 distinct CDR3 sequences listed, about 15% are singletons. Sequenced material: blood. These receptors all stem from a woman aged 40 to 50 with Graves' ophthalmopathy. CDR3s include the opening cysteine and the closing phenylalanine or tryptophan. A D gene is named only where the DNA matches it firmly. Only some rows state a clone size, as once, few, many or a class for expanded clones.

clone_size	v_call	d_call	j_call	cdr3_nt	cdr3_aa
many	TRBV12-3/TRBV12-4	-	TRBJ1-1	TGTGCCAGCAGTTCGCGGGGTGCGAACACTGAAGCTTTCTTT	CASSSRGANTEAFF
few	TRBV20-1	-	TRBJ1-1	TGCAGTGCCCAACGGATAGCCACTGAAGCTTTCTTT	CSAQRIATEAFF
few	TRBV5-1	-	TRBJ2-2	TGCGCCAGCAGCTGTTTGAGAGAGGCGAACACCGGGGAGCTGTTTTTT	CASSCLREANTGELFF
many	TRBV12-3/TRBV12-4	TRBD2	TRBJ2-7	TGTGCCAGCAGTTTTCTTGGGGGGAGGGGAACCTACGAGCAGTACTTC	CASSFLGGRGTYEQYF
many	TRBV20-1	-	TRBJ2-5	TGCAGTGCACCCAAATTGGACACTCAAGAGACCCAGTACTTC	CSAPKLDTQETQYF
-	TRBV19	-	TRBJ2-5	TGTGCCAGTAGTATACGGGGCCCTCAAGAGACCCAGTACTTC	CASSIRGPQETQYF
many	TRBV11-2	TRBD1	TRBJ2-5	TGTGCCAGCAGCCACGGACAGGGGGTTGTGGAGACCCAGTACTTC	CASSHGQGVVETQYF
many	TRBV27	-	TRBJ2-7	TGTGCCAGCAGTCTTCGCGGCCAGGGGACCCACTACGAGCAGTACTTC	CASSLRGQGTHYEQYF
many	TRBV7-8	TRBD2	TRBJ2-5	TGTGCCAGCAGCTTAACTAGCGGGAGCTTAAGCTTGGGAGAGACCCAGTACTTC	CASSLTSGSLSLGETQYF
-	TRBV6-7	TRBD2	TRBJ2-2	TGTGCCAGCAGTCACCCGAGACTAGCGGGAAATTGGCTTTGGACCGGGGAGCTGTTTTTT	CASSHPRLAGNWLWTGELFF
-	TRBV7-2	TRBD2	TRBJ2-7	TGTGCCAGCAGCTTAGGTGGGCCCCTTAGCGGGATGGACTTC	CASSLGGPLSGMDF
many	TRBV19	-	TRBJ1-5	TGTGCCAGTAGTGGTGACACGGGCAATCAGCCCCAGCATTTT	CASSGDTGNQPQHF
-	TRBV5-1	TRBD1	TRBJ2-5	TGCGCCAGCAGCTTTCCAGGGGGCGGAATGGGGGAGACCCAGTACTTC	CASSFPGGGMGETQYF
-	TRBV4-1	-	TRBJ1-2	TGCGCCAGCAGCCAAGATCGGGAGGGCAGAGAGTCTATTCGGTACTATGGCTACACCTTC	CASSQDREGRESIRYYGYTF
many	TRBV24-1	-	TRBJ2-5	TGTGCCGTCCTTTGGTACCTCCAAGAGACCCAGTACTTC	CAVLWYLQETQYF
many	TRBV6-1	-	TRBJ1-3	TGTGCCAGCCTAGCAGGGTTCTCTGGAAACACCATATATTTT	CASLAGFSGNTIYF
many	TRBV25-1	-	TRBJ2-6	TGTGCCAGCAGTGAACAGACAGCTGGGGCCAACGTCCTGACTTTC	CASSEQTAGANVLTF
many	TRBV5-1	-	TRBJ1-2	TGCGCCAGCAGCCCAGGACGGGCCAGGGATGATGGCTACACCTTC	CASSPGRARDDGYTF
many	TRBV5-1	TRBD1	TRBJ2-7	TGCGCCAGCAGCTTGTTGGGCGGACAGGGACTCGAGCAGTACTTC	CASSLLGGQGLEQYF
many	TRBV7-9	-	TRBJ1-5	TGTGCCAGCAGCTTAGCCATCGGAGGCAATCAGCCCCAGCATTTT	CASSLAIGGNQPQHF
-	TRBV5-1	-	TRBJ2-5	TGCGCCAGCAGCGGGGACCTAACGGAAGGAGAGACCCAGTACTTC	CASSGDLTEGETQYF
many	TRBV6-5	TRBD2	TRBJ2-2	TGTGCCAGCAGTTACGGGACTAGCTCCCGGTCCGGGGAGCTGTTTTTT	CASSYGTSSRSGELFF
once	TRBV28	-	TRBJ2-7	TGTGCCAGCAGTCCGCGCCCCCAGGGGTACCACGAGCAGTACTTC	CASSPRPQGYHEQYF
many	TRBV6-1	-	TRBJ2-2	TGTGCCAGCAGCCCCCCCAGGGAAAACACCGGGGAGCTGTTTTTT	CASSPPRENTGELFF
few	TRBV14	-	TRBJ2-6	TGTGCCAGCAAGGCTAGCTCTGGGGCCAACGTCCTGACTTTC	CASKASSGANVLTF
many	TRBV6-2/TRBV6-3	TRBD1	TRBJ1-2	TGTGCCAGCAGGCTCGGACAGGGCGGAGGCTACACCTTC	CASRLGQGGGYTF
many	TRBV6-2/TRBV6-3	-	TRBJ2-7	TGTGCCAGCAGTTACTCGAAGTCCGGAGTTGCCGAGCAGTACTTC	CASSYSKSGVAEQYF
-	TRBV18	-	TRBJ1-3	TGTGCCAGCTCACCAGATTCAGGGATCGCCGGAAACACCATATATTTT	CASSPDSGIAGNTIYF
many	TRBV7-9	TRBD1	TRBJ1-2	TGTGCCAGCAGCTTACCAGGGGGCTACTATGGCTACACCTTC	CASSLPGGYYGYTF
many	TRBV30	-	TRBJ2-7	TGTGCCTGGAGTGTAACAGGCTACGAGCAGTACTTC	CAWSVTGYEQYF
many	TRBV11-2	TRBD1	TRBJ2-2	TGTGCCAGCAGCACAGGACAGGGCGGGAACACCGGGGAGCTGTTTTTT	CASSTGQGGNTGELFF
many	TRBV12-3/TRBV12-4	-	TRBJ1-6	TGTGCCAGCAGTTTAGCACAGAATAATTCACCCCTCCACTTT	CASSLAQNNSPLHF
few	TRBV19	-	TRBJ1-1	TGTGCCAGTAGTAAGCATCAAATGACTCTTGGGACTGAAGCTTTCTTT	CASSKHQMTLGTEAFF
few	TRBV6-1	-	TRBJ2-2	TGTGCCAGCACCTTGGACCCCTATAACACCGGGGAGCTGTTTTTT	CASTLDPYNTGELFF
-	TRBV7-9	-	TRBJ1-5	TGTGCCAGCAGCTTAACGCTAGAGGGCAATCAGCCCCAGCATTTT	CASSLTLEGNQPQHF
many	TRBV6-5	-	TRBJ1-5	TGTGCCAGCAGTTATGAGGGGGATAGCAATCAGCCCCAGCATTTT	CASSYEGDSNQPQHF
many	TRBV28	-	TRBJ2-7	TGTGCCAGCAGTTTACCCCTCTACGAGCAGTACTTC	CASSLPLYEQYF
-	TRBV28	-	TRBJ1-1	TGTGCCAGCAGTCCTGACAGGACCTTGGGTGAAGCTTTCTTT	CASSPDRTLGEAFF
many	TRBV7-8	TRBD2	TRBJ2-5	TGTGCCAGCAGCCTGCAGACTAGCGGGAGAGGGGAGACCCAGTACTTC	CASSLQTSGRGETQYF
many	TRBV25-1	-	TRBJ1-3	TGTGCCAGCAGTGAATATATGGGGGTTGGTGGAAACACCATATATTTT	CASSEYMGVGGNTIYF
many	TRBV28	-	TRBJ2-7	TGTGCCAGCAGCCCCCGGGAATTCTACGAGCAGTACTTC	CASSPREFYEQYF